One sample yielded the 30 T cell receptor beta chains listed below, sequenced in a study of blood T cell repertoires in COVID-19. Here immunoSEQ multiplex PCR was the method, and the copy in TCRdb shows in-frame clones only, minus some. Among 130,000 to 150,000 clones, roughly 88% were seen once, and the ten largest hold approximately 2%. The sequencing input was peripheral blood. The receptors derive from a man between 65 and 80 years old with acute or convalescent COVID-19.

This rearrangement joins TRBV4-1 to TRBJ1-1; 7 bases line up with TRBD1. Germline loops: CDR1 MGHRA, CDR2 YSYEKL. The CDR3 sequence is 15 residues long. The V and J ends lost 0 bases and 11 bases, in that order; junction bases with no gene match: 12. The CDR3 DNA reads TGCGCCAGCAGCCAAGATTTAGGGACAGCCAAATGGGCTTTCTTT. It translates to CASSQDLGTAKWAFF.

V and J are TRBV6-5 and TRBJ1-5; 10 bases align to TRBD1. V shed 8 bases and J 6 bases; nucleotides not matched to a gene: 10. The CDR3 spans 15 residues. Germline CDR1 reads MNHEY; CDR2 reads SVGAGI. The CDR3 region has the DNA TGTGCCAGCGGAGGGGGTCGGACAGGGGGTCAGCCCCAGCATTTT. Its protein is CASGGGRTGGQPQHF.

This clone was detected a few times. The rearrangement joins TRBV5-1 to TRBJ2-1, with 12 positions matching TRBD2. Germline assignment: CDR1 SGHRS and CDR2 YFSETQ. V lost 3 bases and J lost 5; bases outside the gene matches: 6. There are 16 residues in the CDR3. Here the CDR3 DNA reads TGCGCCAGCAGCTCCTGGACTAGCGGGATCCACAATGAGCAGTTCTTC. Protein: CASSSWTSGIHNEQFF. The full variable domain, in which reference TRBV5-1 and TRBJ2-1 provide the parts outside the CDR3, is KAGVTQTPRYLIKTRGQQVTLSCSPISGHRSVSWYQQTPGQGLQFLFEYFSETQRNKGNFPGRFSGRQFSNSRSEMNVSTLELGDSALYLCASSSWTSGIHNEQFFGPGTRLTVL.

The CDR3 region has the DNA TGTGCCATCAGGACTGGACAGGGGGCTTCCGAGCAGTACTTC. Translating it yields CAIRTGQGASEQYF. The chain joins TRBV10-3 to TRBJ2-7; the match to TRBD1 covers 11 bases. CDR3 size: 14 residues. The V gene end was trimmed by 6 bases and the J gene end by 6 bases; junction bases not matched to a gene: 7. The germline V gene has CDR1 ENHRY and CDR2 SYGVKD.

The J gene is TRBJ2-2, the V gene TRBV5-1; 9 positions agree with TRBD2. The CDR3 has 15 amino acids. Trimming cost V 3 bases and J 4 bases; bases outside gene matches: 4. Germline V gene data show CDR1 as SGHRS and CDR2 as YFSETQ. The CDR3 sequence: CASSSGTSSTGELFF. CDR3 DNA sequence: TGCGCCAGCAGCTCCGGGACTAGCAGCACCGGGGAGCTGTTTTTT.

This sequence joins TRBV12-3 or TRBV12-4 and TRBJ2-5; D gene uncertain. The ends were cut back, 1 base at V and 4 bases at J, with 7 bases in the middle. The CDR3 spans 13 residues. CDR3 amino acids: CASSLVPRETQYF. The DNA for the CDR3 is TGTGCCAGCAGTTTAGTACCGCGAGAGACCCAGTACTTC.

The table lists this clone with a count of one. The chain links TRBV5-1 to TRBJ2-3; 7 bases map to TRBD2. Germline V CDR1 and CDR2: SGHRS, YFSETQ. The J segment lost 4 bases and the V segment lost 2 bases, leaving 7 bases of the junction unmatched. CDR3 length: 15 residues. CDR3 sequence (DNA): TGCGCCAGCAGCTTCGGCGGGAGAGGGGCAGATACGCAGTATTTT. Translating it yields CASSFGGRGADTQYF.

The chain couples TRBV10-3 to TRBJ2-1; 10 bases fit TRBD2. From germline, CDR1 is ENHRY and CDR2 SYGVKD. The CDR3 is made up of 16 amino acids. Trimming took 4 bases from V and 0 from J; bases not matched to a gene: 3. The CDR3 region is CAISGSSGSSYNEQFF. The CDR3 region has the DNA TGTGCCATCAGTGGTTCTAGCGGGAGCTCCTACAATGAGCAGTTCTTC.

This clone appeared once. J is TRBJ1-6 and V is TRBV6-5; D unclear. With 3 bases removed from V and 3 bases from J, the gap between germline ends came to 9 bases. The CDR3 is 15 residues long. Germline assignment: CDR1 MNHEY and CDR2 SVGAGI. The DNA of the CDR3 is TGTGCCAGCAGTTATAGACTGGGCTATAATTCACCCCTCCACTTT. Translated: CASSYRLGYNSPLHF.

J is TRBJ1-1 and V is TRBV20-1; no clear D gene. This CDR3 region has 10 residues. Germline-derived CDR1 and CDR2 are DFQATT and SNEGSKA (reference sequence). Between the trimmed V and J ends, which lost 8 bases and 5 bases, there was a span of 9 bases. This CDR3 reads CSLWATEAFF. The CDR3 DNA follows: TGCAGTCTCTGGGCAACTGAAGCTTTCTTT.

The chain joins TRBV12-3 or TRBV12-4 to TRBJ2-7, with D possibly matching TRBD2 (5 bases). V was pared by 3 bases and J by 5 bases, with 11 bases between. CDR3 length: 13 residues. The CDR3 sequence is CASSFSAGNEQYF. The CDR3 DNA sequence: TGTGCCAGCAGTTTTTCCGCGGGTAACGAGCAGTACTTC.

Comments on this clone: This specimen includes other DNA sequences encoding the same CDR3. The chain employs TRBV6-5 and TRBJ1-3, with D maybe TRBD1 (6 bases). Germline loops: CDR1 MNHEY, CDR2 SVGAGI. This CDR3 is built from 14 residues. Trimming cost V 3 bases and J 2 bases, with 8 bases left between them. The CDR3 sequence is CASSYKGAGNTIYF. The CDR3 bases are TGTGCCAGCAGTTATAAGGGGGCTGGAAACACCATATATTTT.

The genes are TRBV12-3 or TRBV12-4 and TRBJ1-4, with unresolved D. The CDR3 is made up of 13 amino acids. The V gene lost 3 bases and the J gene lost 1 base, with 3 bases spanning the gap. CDR3 in DNA: TGTGCCAGCAGTTTTCTAACTAATGAAAAACTGTTTTTT. This codes for CASSFLTNEKLFF.

The gene calls are TRBV27 and TRBJ1-3; maybe TRBD1 (6 bases). Between the trimmed V and J ends, which lost 4 bases and 0 bases, there was a span of 16 bases. CDR1 is MNHEY and CDR2 is SMNVEV in the germline V gene (reference sequence). The CDR3 spans 17 residues. CDR3 loop: CASSSTQGTLSGNTIYF. CDR3 in DNA: TGTGCCAGCAGTTCTACCCAGGGGACCCTCTCTGGAAACACCATATATTTT.

The chain is built from TRBV7-9 and TRBJ2-1; 8 positions agree with TRBD2. The CDR3 spans 14 residues. V trimming: 5 bases; J trimming: 9 bases; junction bases outside the gene matches: 9. The germline gives CDR1 SEHNR, CDR2 FQNEAQ (reference sequence). The CDR3: CASSISGSGGEQFF. The CDR3 DNA follows: TGTGCCAGCAGCATAAGCGGGAGCGGCGGTGAGCAGTTCTTC.

Remarks on this clone: Its ends do not fully match the called genes, so a read error is possible. This rearrangement joins TRBV6-5 to TRBJ2-5; 9 nucleotides match TRBD1. There are 15 residues in the CDR3. Germline CDR1 MNHEY, CDR2 SVGAGI. This CDR3 reads CASSDSTGGQETQYF. The CDR3 coding sequence is TGTGCCAGCAGTGACTCGACAGGGGGCCAAGAGACCCAGTACTTC.

This chain connects TRBV28 to TRBJ1-2; no definite D call. Germline values: CDR1 MDHEN, CDR2 SYDVKM. CDR3 size: 16 residues. V lost 9 bases, J lost 7 bases, and 27 bases lay in between. The CDR3 DNA sequence: TGTGCCAGTGGGATTGATCTTCGGGAGCAAGGAGGTGGCTACACCTTC. It encodes CASGIDLREQGGGYTF.

The sample holds one count of this clone. The V gene is TRBV5-6, the J gene TRBJ1-5, with 7 bases lining up with TRBD1. V lost 3 bases and J lost 7; bases outside the gene matches: 13. The CDR3 has 16 residues. Germline-derived CDR1 and CDR2 are SGHDT and YYEEEE. The CDR3, as DNA: TGTGCCAGCAGCTCGTGGGACAGATCTTTTGCGCAGCCCCAGCATTTT. This sequence encodes CASSSWDRSFAQPQHF.

The CDR3 nucleotides are TGCAGCGTTGAGTGGCGGAGGAACACTGAAGCTTTCTTT. Protein: CSVEWRRNTEAFF. The rearrangement uses TRBV29-1 and TRBJ1-1; D uncertain. Between the trimmed V and J ends, which lost 3 bases and 1 base, there was a span of 9 bases. The CDR3 runs 13 residues. Germline V gene lookup returns CDR1 SQVTM and CDR2 ANQGSEA.

The chain uses TRBV19 and TRBJ1-1; D is perhaps TRBD1 (6 bases). Trimming removed 5 bases from V and 8 bases from J, with 18 bases in between. The CDR3 spans 14 residues. CDR1 LNHDA and CDR2 SQIVND come from the germline V gene (reference sequence). CDR3 coding DNA: TGTGCCAGTAGTCCCCTGGGGGCACGGTTGGAAGCTTTCTTT. Translating gives CASSPLGARLEAFF.

This chain connects TRBV5-1 to TRBJ2-5; 9 nucleotides match TRBD2. The CDR3 length is 14 residues. The junction had 7 bases not matched to a gene; V was cut back by 7 bases and J by 3 bases. Germline CDR1 reads SGHRS; CDR2 reads YFSETQ. The CDR3 sequence: CASRPGLAEETQYF. The CDR3 DNA is TGCGCCAGCCGACCGGGACTAGCCGAAGAGACCCAGTACTTC. Full variable domain (missing parts from reference TRBV5-1 and TRBJ2-5): KAGVTQTPRYLIKTRGQQVTLSCSPISGHRSVSWYQQTPGQGLQFLFEYFSETQRNKGNFPGRFSGRQFSNSRSEMNVSTLELGDSALYLCASRPGLAEETQYFGPGTRLLVL.

Here the CDR3 DNA reads TGTGCCAGCAGCCCCACAGGGGAGGCCTACGAGCAGTACTTC. Amino acid sequence: CASSPTGEAYEQYF. V gene TRBV28 combines with J gene TRBJ2-7; TRBD1 is a possible D gene (7 bases). V lost 6 bases and J lost 2, with 14 bases in between. Germline CDR1 reads MDHEN; CDR2 reads SYDVKM. The CDR3 covers 14 residues.

The V and J genes are TRBV4-1 and TRBJ1-1; no clear D. Per germline, CDR1 MGHRA and CDR2 YSYEKL. The V end lost 3 bases, the J end lost 0 bases, and 11 bases lay between the germline ends. This CDR3 has 15 amino acids. CDR3 sequence: CASSHSGRMNTEAFF. For the CDR3, the DNA is TGCGCCAGCAGCCACTCTGGGAGAATGAACACTGAAGCTTTCTTT.

The chain joins TRBV24-1 to TRBJ2-3; a weak D match, TRBD2 (6 bases). The CDR3 covers 14 residues. Between the trimmed V and J ends, which lost 6 bases and 5 bases, there was a span of 14 bases. Germline V CDR1 and CDR2: KGHDR, SFDVKD. The CDR3 loop reads CATSWAGTQDTQYF. In DNA, the CDR3 is TGTGCCACCAGTTGGGCGGGAACACAAGATACGCAGTATTTT.

The rearrangement links TRBV5-1 to TRBJ1-1, with TRBD1 matching over 9 bases. Trimming removed 5 bases from V and 0 bases from J; junction bases left unmatched: 2. The CDR3 is made up of 14 amino acids. Germline-derived CDR1 and CDR2 are SGHRS and YFSETQ. The chain's CDR3 is CASRDRGMNTEAFF. The CDR3, as DNA: TGCGCCAGCAGGGACAGGGGTATGAACACTGAAGCTTTCTTT.

The chain combines TRBV21-1 with TRBJ2-7; TRBD2, the D gene given by the table, was not confirmed from the DNA. TRBV21-1 is a recognized pseudogene. The CDR3 contains 16 residues. CDR3 nucleotides: TGTGCCAGCAGCGCAAGGGGAGCGGGGACCTCCTACGAGCAGTACTTC. Protein product: CASSARGAGTSYEQYF.

The rearrangement uses TRBV16 and TRBJ1-5; no clear D. The CDR3 runs 15 residues. From germline, CDR1 is KGHSY and CDR2 FQNENV. The ends were cut back, 0 bases at V and 4 bases at J, with 10 bases in the middle. The CDR3 DNA follows: TGTGCCAGCAGCCAATCTCTAGGACTTAATCAGCCCCAGCATTTT. Amino acid sequence: CASSQSLGLNQPQHF.

V usage is TRBV4-1 and J usage is TRBJ1-4; 8 positions agree with TRBD1. The trim removed 1 base at V and 0 bases at J, leaving 4 bases unmatched. CDR3 length equals 17 residues. The germline CDR1 and CDR2 sequences are MGHRA and YSYEKL. The CDR3 reads CASSQGPQGATNEKLFF. As DNA, the CDR3 is TGCGCCAGCAGCCAAGGACCACAGGGGGCAACTAATGAAAAACTGTTTTTT.

V gene TRBV6-5 combines with J gene TRBJ1-3, with 7 bases lining up with TRBD1. The CDR3 runs to 14 residues. Per germline, CDR1 MNHEY and CDR2 SVGAGI. V lost 8 bases and J lost 4; bases outside the gene matches: 8. The CDR3, as DNA: TGTGCCAGCTACTCAGGACAGGACGGAAACACCATATATTTT. It codes for CASYSGQDGNTIYF.

This CDR3 is CASSRRARDRGPDTQYF. The CDR3 bases are TGCGCCAGCAGCCGAAGAGCACGGGACAGGGGCCCAGATACGCAGTATTTT. This chain joins TRBV5-1 and TRBJ2-3, with 10 bases lining up with TRBD1. CDR3 length: 17 residues. Unmatched junction bases numbered 12, after V lost 4 bases and J lost 4 bases. Germline CDR1 and CDR2: SGHRS and YFSETQ.